Shown below are 3 T cell receptor beta chains from a single sample sequenced in a study of T cell changes during pregnancy in multiple sclerosis. Here immunoSEQ multiplex PCR was the method, and the copy in TCRdb shows in-frame clones only, minus some. The sample comprises around 71,000 clones, just over 90% of which are singletons, and roughly 1.2% rests with the top ten. The sequencing here drew on peripheral blood, taken in the third trimester of pregnancy. These receptors were collected from a female donor with multiple sclerosis, enrolled in a pregnancy study.

V gene TRBV4-3 combines with J gene TRBJ2-3; TRBD2 aligns across 12 bases. There are 18 residues in the CDR3. Germline assignment: CDR1 LGHNA and CDR2 YSLEER. The V and J ends lost 2 bases and 2 bases, in that order; junction bases with no gene match: 8. The CDR3 DNA is TGCGCCAGCAGCCAAAGGACGGGACTAGCGGGCTTCACAGATACGCAGTATTTT. Translated, it gives CASSQRTGLAGFTDTQYF.

This chain joins TRBV7-2 and TRBJ1-5; a weak D match, TRBD1 (6 bases). The CDR3 consists of 15 residues. V was cut by 2 bases and J by 5 bases, with 13 bases left in between. Germline V CDR1 and CDR2: SGHTA, FQGNSA. The CDR3: CASSLRGGPDQPQHF. CDR3 DNA: TGTGCCAGCAGCTTAAGGGGGGGCCCTGATCAGCCCCAGCATTTT.

This clone occurred once. The J gene is TRBJ2-7, the V gene TRBV16; 15 bases line up with TRBD2. Trimming removed 6 bases from V and 1 base from J; junction bases left unmatched: 4. The CDR3 has 16 residues. Germline V gene data show CDR1 as KGHSY and CDR2 as FQNENV. CDR3 in amino acids: CASRGLAGGGSYEQYF. CDR3 DNA: TGTGCCAGCAGAGGACTAGCGGGAGGGGGATCCTACGAGCAGTACTTC.